This T cell receptor (beta chain) appears in the sequencing data of a study of T cells in Graves' hyperthyroidism and ophthalmopathy. Findings of the study overall: In blood, most of the thyroid clonotypes expanded above 0.001 were also present.

This clonotype was seen a handful of times. The antigen remains unidentified. The CDR3 has 12 residues. Looked up from germline, CDR1 is MNHEY and CDR2 is SVGEGT. The V gene end was trimmed by 6 bases and the J gene end by 8 bases; junction bases not matched to a gene: 4. Ophthalmopathy patients had moderate-to-severe active disease, CAS ≥3, NOSPECS ≥4, and disease duration under 3 months. The source of the PBMCs was less than 12 ml of fresh peripheral blood. RNA transcripts provided the source from which TCR beta CDR3 regions were amplified. The primer set for the first-round RT-PCR of the TCR CDR3 was HTBI. TCRdb processed the multiplex PCR reads anew with MiXCR; each CDR3 protein has one entry. The sample lists 240,000 or so distinct CDR3 sequences; about a sixth were seen once.

Specimen: blood. The chain has TRBV6-2 or TRBV6-3 and TRBJ1-2, with 9 bases identical to TRBD1. This sequence was found in a woman aged 18-29 years with Graves' ophthalmopathy. Written as DNA, the CDR3 is TGTGCCAGCAGGCCTACAGGGGGCGGCTACACCTTC. Its protein product is CASRPTGGGYTF.